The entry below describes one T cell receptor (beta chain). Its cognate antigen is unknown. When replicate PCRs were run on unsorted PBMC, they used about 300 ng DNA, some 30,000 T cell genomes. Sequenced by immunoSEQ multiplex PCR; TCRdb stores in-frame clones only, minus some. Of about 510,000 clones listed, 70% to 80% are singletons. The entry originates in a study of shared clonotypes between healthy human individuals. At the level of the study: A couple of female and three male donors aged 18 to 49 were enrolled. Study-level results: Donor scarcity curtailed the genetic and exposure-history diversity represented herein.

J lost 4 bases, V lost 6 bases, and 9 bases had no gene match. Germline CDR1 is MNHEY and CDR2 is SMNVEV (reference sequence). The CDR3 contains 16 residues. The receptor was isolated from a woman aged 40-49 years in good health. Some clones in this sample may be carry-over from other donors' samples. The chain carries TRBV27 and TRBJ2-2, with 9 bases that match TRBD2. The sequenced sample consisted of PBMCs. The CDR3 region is CASRSSGRMFTGELFF. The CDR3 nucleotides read TGTGCCAGCAGATCCAGCGGGAGGATGTTCACCGGGGAGCTGTTTTTT.